These 6 T cell receptor beta chains were all obtained from the same sample, sequenced in a study of blood T cell repertoires in COVID-19. The protocol was immunoSEQ multiplex PCR, while the TCRdb copy is restricted to in-frame clones and leaves out a portion. Among about 360,000 clones listed, approximately 80% were seen once. Sequencing was carried out using peripheral blood. The receptors derive from a human donor with acute or convalescent COVID-19. The donor label of this sample is uncertain.

There are a few counts of this clone. The V call is TRBV7-9, the J call TRBJ1-2, with D possibly being TRBD1 (5 bases). Germline CDR1 is SEHNR and CDR2 is FQNEAQ (reference sequence). V was clipped by 1 base and J by 4 bases, with 10 bases between them. The CDR3 is made up of 14 amino acids. The CDR3: CASSLEGYFYGYTF. The CDR3 region has the DNA TGTGCCAGCAGCTTAGAGGGGTACTTCTATGGCTACACCTTC. Variable domain in full (rest from reference TRBV7-9 and TRBJ1-2): DTGVSQNPRHKITKRGQNVTFRCDPISEHNRLYWYRQTLGQGPEFLTYFQNEAQLEKSRLLSDRFSAERPKGSFSTLEIQRTEQGDSAMYLCASSLEGYFYGYTFGSGTRLTVV.

The chain recombines TRBV19 with TRBJ2-6, with 7 bases lining up with TRBD1. The CDR3 consists of 17 residues. V lost 1 base to trimming and J lost 0 bases; unmatched junction nucleotides: 3. CDR1 and CDR2 (germline): LNHDA, SQIVND (reference sequence). DNA of the CDR3: TGTGCCAGTAGTATAGGACAGGGACGCTCTGGGGCCAACGTCCTGACTTTC. Protein product: CASSIGQGRSGANVLTF.

The rearrangement joins TRBV15 to TRBJ1-2; D unresolved. V lost 5 bases, J lost 3 bases, and 10 bases lay in between. Germline CDR1 LNHNV, CDR2 YYDKDF (reference sequence). The CDR3 runs to 13 residues. CDR3 in amino acids: CATSVGRDYGYTF. CDR3 bases: TGTGCCACCAGCGTGGGTCGGGACTATGGCTACACCTTC.

This clone was observed a handful of times. The rearrangement joins TRBV2 to TRBJ2-3; 12 bases are a match to TRBD2. There are 16 residues in the CDR3. The V gene's germline CDR1 is SNHLY and CDR2 FYNNEI. J lost 9 bases, V lost 6 bases, and 13 bases had no gene match. CDR3 in amino acids: CASRPDGTSGRGTQYF. CDR3 bases: TGTGCCAGCAGGCCTGACGGGACTAGCGGGCGCGGGACGCAGTATTTT.

This clone was seen once. This sequence joins TRBV7-8 and TRBJ2-1, with 11 bases aligning to TRBD2. Trimming took 1 base from V and 2 from J; bases not matched to a gene: 10. CDR3 length: 19 amino acids. Germline V lookup: CDR1 SGHVS, CDR2 FQNEAQ. CDR3 nucleotide sequence: TGTGCCAGCAGCTTAGAAGGGACTAGCGGTACCCGGGCCTACAATGAGCAGTTCTTC. It specifies CASSLEGTSGTRAYNEQFF.

This chain connects TRBV18 to TRBJ2-5; TRBD1 agrees at 7 bases. V shed 3 bases and J 4 bases; nucleotides not matched to a gene: 2. CDR1 and CDR2 (germline): KGHSH, LQKENI. The CDR3 is 13 residues long. The DNA for the CDR3 is TGTGCCAGCTCACCGAGGACAGGAGAGACCCAGTACTTC. It codes for CASSPRTGETQYF.